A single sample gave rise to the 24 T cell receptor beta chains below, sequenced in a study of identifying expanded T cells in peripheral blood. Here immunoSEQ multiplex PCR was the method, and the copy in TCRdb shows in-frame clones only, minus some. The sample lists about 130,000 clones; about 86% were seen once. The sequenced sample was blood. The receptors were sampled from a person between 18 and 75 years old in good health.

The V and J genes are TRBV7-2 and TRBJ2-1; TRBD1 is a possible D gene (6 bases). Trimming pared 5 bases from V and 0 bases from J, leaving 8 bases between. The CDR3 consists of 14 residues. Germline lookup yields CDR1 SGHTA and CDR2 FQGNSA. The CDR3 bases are TGTGCCAGCAGCCCACAGGGCTCCTACAATGAGCAGTTCTTC. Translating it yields CASSPQGSYNEQFF.

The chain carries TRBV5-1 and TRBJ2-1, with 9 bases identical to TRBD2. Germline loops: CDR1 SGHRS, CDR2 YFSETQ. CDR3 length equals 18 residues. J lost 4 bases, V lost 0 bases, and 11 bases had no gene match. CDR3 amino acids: CASSLGQFSGSGYNEQFF. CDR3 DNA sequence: TGCGCCAGCAGCTTGGGTCAGTTTAGCGGGAGTGGTTACAATGAGCAGTTCTTC.

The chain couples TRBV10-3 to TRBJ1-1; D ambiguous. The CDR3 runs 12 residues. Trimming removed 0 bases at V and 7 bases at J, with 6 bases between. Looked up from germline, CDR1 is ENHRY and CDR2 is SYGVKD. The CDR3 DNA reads TGTGCCATCAGTGAGTCAGGGAGTGAAGCTTTCTTT. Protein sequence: CAISESGSEAFF.

CDR3 sequence (DNA): TGTGCCAGCAGTTTGTCAGGGCGCTATGGCTACACCTTC. It yields the protein CASSLSGRYGYTF. This chain joins TRBV6-6 and TRBJ1-2; D is possibly TRBD1 (5 bases). The CDR3 runs to 13 residues. Germline CDR1 is MNHNY and CDR2 is SVGAGI (reference sequence). Trimming pared 4 bases from V and 4 bases from J, leaving 10 bases between.

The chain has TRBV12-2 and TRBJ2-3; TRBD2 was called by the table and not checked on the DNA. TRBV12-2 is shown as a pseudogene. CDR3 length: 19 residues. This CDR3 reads CASRPPSEREVPSTDTQYF. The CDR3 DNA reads TGTGCAAGTCGCCCGCCTTCGGAGCGGGAGGTTCCTAGCACAGATACGCAGTATTTT.

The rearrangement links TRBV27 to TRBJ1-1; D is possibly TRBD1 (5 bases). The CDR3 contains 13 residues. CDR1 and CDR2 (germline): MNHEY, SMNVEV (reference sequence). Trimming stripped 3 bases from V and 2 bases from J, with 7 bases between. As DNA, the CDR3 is TGTGCCAGCAGTTTTGGGGCAAACACTGAAGCTTTCTTT. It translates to CASSFGANTEAFF.

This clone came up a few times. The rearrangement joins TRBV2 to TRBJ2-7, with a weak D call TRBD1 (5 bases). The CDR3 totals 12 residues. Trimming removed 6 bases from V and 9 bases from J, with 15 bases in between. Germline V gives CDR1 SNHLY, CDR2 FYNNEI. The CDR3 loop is CASRVDGQGQYF. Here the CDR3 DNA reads TGTGCCAGCAGGGTTGATGGGCAGGGGCAGTACTTC.

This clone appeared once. CDR3 residues: CASGLGQGDTEAFF. The CDR3 DNA follows: TGTGCTAGTGGTTTGGGACAGGGGGACACTGAAGCTTTCTTT. The rearrangement uses TRBV12-5 and TRBJ1-1; 9 nucleotides align to TRBD1. Germline V CDR1 and CDR2: LGHNT, FRNRAP. This CDR3 is built from 14 residues. Trimming took 1 base from V and 3 from J; bases not matched to a gene: 0. The full variable domain, rest sourced from reference TRBV12-5 and TRBJ1-1, is DARVTQTPRHKVTEMGQEVTMRCQPILGHNTVFWYRQTMMQGLELLAYFRNRAPLDDSGMPKDRFSAEMPDATLATLKIQPSEPRDSAVYFCASGLGQGDTEAFFGQGTRLTVV.

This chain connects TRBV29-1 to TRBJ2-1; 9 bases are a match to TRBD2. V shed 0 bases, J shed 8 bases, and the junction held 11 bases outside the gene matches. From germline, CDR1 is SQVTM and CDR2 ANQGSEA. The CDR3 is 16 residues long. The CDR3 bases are TGCAGCGTTGAAGATCGGCAGCGGGAGGTGTTGGATGAGCAGTTCTTC. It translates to CSVEDRQREVLDEQFF.

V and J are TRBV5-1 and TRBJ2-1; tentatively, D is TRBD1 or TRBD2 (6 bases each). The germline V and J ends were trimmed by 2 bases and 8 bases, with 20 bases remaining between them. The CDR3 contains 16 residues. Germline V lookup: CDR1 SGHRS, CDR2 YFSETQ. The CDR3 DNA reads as TGCGCCAGCAGCTTAGTCGGGACGGGGGACAACGATGAGCAGTTCTTC. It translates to CASSLVGTGDNDEQFF.

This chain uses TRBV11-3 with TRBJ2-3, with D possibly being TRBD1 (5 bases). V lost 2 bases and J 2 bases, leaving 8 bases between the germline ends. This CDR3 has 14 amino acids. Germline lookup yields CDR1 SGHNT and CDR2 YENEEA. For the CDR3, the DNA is TGTGCCAGCAGCTTATCCAGGGCCACAGATACGCAGTATTTT. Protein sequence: CASSLSRATDTQYF.

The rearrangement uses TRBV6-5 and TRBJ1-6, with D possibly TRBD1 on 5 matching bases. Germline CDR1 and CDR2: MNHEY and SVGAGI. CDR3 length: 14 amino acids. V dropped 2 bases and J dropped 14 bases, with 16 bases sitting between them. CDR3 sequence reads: CASSYSGAYYALHF. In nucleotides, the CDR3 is TGTGCCAGCAGTTACAGCGGGGCCTACTACGCCCTCCACTTT.

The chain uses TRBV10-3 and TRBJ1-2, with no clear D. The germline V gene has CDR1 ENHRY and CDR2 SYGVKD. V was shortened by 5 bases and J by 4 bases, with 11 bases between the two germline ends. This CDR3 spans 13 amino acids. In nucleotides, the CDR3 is TGTGCCATCAGTCCCCGAGGTGGCTATGGCTACACCTTC. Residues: CAISPRGGYGYTF.

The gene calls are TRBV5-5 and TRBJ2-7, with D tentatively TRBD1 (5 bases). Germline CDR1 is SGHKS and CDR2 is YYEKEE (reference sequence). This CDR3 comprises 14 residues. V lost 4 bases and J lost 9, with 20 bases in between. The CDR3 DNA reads TGTGCCAGCAGCCTGGACATTATCTACGTATGGCAGTACTTC. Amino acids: CASSLDIIYVWQYF.

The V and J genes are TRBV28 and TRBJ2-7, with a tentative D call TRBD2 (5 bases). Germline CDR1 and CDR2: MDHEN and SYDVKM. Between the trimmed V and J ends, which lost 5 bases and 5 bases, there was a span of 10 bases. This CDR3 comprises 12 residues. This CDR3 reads CASSRTWDEQYF. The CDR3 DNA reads TGTGCCAGCAGTCGGACTTGGGACGAGCAGTACTTC.

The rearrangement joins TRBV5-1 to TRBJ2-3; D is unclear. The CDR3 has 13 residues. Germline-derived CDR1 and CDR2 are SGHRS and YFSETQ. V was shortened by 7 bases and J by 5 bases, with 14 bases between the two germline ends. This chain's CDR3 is CASLPYGEDTQYF. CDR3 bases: TGCGCCAGCCTCCCATATGGAGAAGATACGCAGTATTTT.

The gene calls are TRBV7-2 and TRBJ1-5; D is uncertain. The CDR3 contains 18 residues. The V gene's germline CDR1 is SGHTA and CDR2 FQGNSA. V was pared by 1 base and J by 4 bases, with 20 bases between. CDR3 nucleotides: TGTGCCAGCAGCTTAGATAGGTTTCTCTCAAGACATAATCAGCCCCAGCATTTT. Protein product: CASSLDRFLSRHNQPQHF.

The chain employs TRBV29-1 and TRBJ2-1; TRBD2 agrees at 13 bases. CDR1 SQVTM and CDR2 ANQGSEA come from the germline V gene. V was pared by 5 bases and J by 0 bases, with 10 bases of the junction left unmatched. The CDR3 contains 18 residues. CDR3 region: CSVPTSGRAMSSYNEQFF. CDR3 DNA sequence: TGCAGCGTTCCAACTAGCGGGAGGGCCATGAGCTCCTACAATGAGCAGTTCTTC.

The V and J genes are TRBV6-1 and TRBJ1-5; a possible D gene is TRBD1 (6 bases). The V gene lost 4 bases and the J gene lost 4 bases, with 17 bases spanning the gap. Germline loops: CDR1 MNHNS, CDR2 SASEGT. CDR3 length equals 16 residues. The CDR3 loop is CASSAAGGGWNQPQHF. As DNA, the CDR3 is TGTGCCAGCAGTGCAGCCGGGGGGGGCTGGAATCAGCCCCAGCATTTT.

The CDR3 loop is CASSSDRGLEAFF. The DNA for the CDR3 is TGTGCCAGCAGCTCAGACAGGGGTCTAGAAGCTTTCTTT. The rearrangement links TRBV5-6 to TRBJ1-1; 8 nucleotides agree with TRBD1. Trimming removed 3 bases from V and 8 bases from J; junction bases left unmatched: 6. Looked up from germline, CDR1 is SGHDT and CDR2 is YYEEEE. This CDR3 has 13 amino acids.

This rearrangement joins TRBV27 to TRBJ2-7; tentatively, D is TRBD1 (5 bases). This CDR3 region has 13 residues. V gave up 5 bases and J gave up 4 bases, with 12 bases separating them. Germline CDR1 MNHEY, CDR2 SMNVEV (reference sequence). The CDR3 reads CASSDPSGYEQYF. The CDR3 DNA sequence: TGTGCCAGCAGTGACCCCTCAGGGTACGAGCAGTACTTC.

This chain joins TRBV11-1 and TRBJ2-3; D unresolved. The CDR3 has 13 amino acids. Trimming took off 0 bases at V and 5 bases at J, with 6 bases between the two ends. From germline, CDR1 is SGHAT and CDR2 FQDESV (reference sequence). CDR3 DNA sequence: TGTGCCAGCAGCTTAGCGGTTCAAGATACGCAGTATTTT. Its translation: CASSLAVQDTQYF.

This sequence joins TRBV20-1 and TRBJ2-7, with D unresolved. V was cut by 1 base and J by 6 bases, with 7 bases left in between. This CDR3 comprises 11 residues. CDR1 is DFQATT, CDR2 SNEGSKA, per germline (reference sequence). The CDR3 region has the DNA TGCAGTGCTAGAGGGCCTGGCGAGCAGTACTTC. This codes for CSARGPGEQYF.

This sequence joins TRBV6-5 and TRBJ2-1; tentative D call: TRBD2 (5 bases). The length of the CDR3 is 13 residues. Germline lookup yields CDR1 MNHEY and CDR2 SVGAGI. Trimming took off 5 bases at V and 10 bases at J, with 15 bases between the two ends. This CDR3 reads CASSPRPGLEQFF. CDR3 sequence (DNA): TGTGCCAGCAGTCCACGGCCGGGGTTGGAGCAGTTCTTC.